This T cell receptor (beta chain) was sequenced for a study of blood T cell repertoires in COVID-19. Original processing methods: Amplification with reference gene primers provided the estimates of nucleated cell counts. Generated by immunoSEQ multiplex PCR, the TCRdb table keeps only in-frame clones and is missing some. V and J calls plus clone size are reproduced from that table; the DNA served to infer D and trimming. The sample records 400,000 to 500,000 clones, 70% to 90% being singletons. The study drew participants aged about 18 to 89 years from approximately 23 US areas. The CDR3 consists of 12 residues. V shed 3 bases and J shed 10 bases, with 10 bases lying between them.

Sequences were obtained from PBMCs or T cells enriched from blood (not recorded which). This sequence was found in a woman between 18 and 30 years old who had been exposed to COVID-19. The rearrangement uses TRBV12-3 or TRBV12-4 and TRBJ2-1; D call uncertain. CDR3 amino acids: CASSLTLTEQFF. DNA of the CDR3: TGTGCCAGCAGTTTGACTTTGACCGAGCAGTTCTTC.